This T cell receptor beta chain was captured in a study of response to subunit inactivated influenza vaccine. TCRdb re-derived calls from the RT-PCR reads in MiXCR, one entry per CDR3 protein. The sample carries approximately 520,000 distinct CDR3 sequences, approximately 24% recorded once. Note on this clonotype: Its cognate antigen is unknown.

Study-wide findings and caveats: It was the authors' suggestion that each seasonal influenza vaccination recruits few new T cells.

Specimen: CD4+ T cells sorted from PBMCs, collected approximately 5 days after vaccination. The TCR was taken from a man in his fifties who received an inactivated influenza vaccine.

Written as DNA, the CDR3 is TGTGCCAGCAGCTTGGCCGGACAGTCGGGGGAGCAGTACTTC. This encodes CASSLAGQSGEQYF. J is TRBJ2-7 and V is TRBV5-6, with D possibly TRBD1 on 6 matching bases. Looked up from germline, CDR1 is SGHDT and CDR2 is YYEEEE. V shed 0 bases and J shed 7 bases, with 14 bases lying between them. The CDR3 sequence is 14 residues long.